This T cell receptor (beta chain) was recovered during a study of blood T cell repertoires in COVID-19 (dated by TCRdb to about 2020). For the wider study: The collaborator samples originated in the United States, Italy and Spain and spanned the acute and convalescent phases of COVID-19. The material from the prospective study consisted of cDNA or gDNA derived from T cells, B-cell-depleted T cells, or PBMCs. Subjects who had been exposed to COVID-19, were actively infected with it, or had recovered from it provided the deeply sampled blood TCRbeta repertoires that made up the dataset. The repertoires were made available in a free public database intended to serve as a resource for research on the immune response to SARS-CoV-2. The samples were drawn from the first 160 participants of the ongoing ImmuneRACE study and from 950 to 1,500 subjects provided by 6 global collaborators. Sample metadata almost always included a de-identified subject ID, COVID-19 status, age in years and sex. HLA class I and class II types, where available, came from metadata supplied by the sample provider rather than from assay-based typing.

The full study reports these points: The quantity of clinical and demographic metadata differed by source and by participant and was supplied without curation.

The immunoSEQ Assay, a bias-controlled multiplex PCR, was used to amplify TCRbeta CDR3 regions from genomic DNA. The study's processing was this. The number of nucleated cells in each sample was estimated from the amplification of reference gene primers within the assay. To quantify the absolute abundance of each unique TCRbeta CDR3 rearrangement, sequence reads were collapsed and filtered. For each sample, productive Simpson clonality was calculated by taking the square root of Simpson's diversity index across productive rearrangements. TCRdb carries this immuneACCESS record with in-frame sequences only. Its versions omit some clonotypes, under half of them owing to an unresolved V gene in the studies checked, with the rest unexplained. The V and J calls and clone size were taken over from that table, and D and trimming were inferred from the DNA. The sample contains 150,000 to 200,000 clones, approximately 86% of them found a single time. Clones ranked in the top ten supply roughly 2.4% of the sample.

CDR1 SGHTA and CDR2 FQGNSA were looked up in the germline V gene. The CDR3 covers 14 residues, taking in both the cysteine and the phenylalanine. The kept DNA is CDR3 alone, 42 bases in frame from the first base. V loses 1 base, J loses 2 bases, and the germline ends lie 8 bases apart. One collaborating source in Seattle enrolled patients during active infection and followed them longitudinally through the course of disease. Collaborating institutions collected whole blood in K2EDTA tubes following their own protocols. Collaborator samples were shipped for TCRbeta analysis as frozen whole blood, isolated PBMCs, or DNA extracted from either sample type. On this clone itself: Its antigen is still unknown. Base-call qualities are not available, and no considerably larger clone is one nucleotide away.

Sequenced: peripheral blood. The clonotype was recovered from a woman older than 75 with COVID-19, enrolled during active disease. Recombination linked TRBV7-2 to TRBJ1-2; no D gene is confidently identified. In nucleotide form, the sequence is TGTGCCAGCAGCTTAGAACGGTTCAACTATGGCTACACCTTC. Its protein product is CASSLERFNYGYTF.